These T cell receptor beta chains were read from a single sample in a study of cytomegalovirus exposure and HLA in healthy donors. The data were produced by immunoSEQ multiplex PCR, yet TCRdb's version contains in-frame clones alone and is incomplete. The sample has about 80,000 clones; under 85% are singletons. Sequenced: PBMCs. The receptors were gathered from a woman in her thirties or forties in good health and CMV-seropositive. CDR3s include the opening cysteine and the closing phenylalanine or tryptophan. A D gene is named only where the DNA matches it firmly. Expanded clones get a size class; other rows say once, few or many, or leave the size out.

V,D,J,size,DNA,CDR3
TRBV30,TRBD2,TRBJ2-1,once,TGTGCCTCTCTAGCGGGAGGGAATTCCTACAATGAGCAGTTCTTC,CASLAGGNSYNEQFF
TRBV19,TRBD1,TRBJ2-3,medium-sized,TGTGCCAGTAGTACGACAGGGAGCACAGATACGCAGTATTTT,CASSTTGSTDTQYF
TRBV30,TRBD2,TRBJ2-2,NA,TGTGCCTGGAGTCAAGTTAGCGGGAGAACCGGGGAGCTGTTTTTT,CAWSQVSGRTGELFF
TRBV10-3,NA,TRBJ2-3,few,TGTGCCATCAGTGAGCTTACAGATACGCAGTATTTT,CAISELTDTQYF
TRBV2,TRBD1,TRBJ2-7,NA,TGTGCCAGCAGTTCTCCGGGACAGGGGGCGAACGAGCAGTACTTC,CASSSPGQGANEQYF
TRBV6-6,TRBD1,TRBJ1-5,NA,TGTGCCAGCCACTCCGACAGGGGGAGCAATCAGCCCCAGCATTTT,CASHSDRGSNQPQHF
TRBV7-9,TRBD1,TRBJ2-5,NA,TGTGCCAGCAGCCCTAGGACAGGCCAAGGGTCCCAGTACTTC,CASSPRTGQGSQYF
TRBV6-6,NA,TRBJ1-1,NA,TGTGCCAGCAGGACGGGGGGGGCAGGGCGGGAGGCTTTCTTT,CASRTGGAGREAFF
TRBV5-1,NA,TRBJ2-1,NA,TGCGCCAGCGGGGAGAGACCCACCTCCTACAATGAGCAGTTCTTC,CASGERPTSYNEQFF
TRBV30,TRBD1,TRBJ1-2,NA,TGTGCTTACCCGGACAGGGGGCTTTATGGCTACACCTTC,CAYPDRGLYGYTF
TRBV5-1,NA,TRBJ2-7,NA,TGCGCCAGCAGCCGGGACACCTACGAGCAGTACTTC,CASSRDTYEQYF
TRBV28,TRBD1,TRBJ1-1,NA,TGTGCCAGCAGTTTATTGGTGACAGGGATGGGCACTGAAGCTTTCTTT,CASSLLVTGMGTEAFF
TRBV5-1,NA,TRBJ1-1,NA,TGCGCCAGCAGCTTGCTCGGACAGCAAGGGGGTGAAGCTTTCTTT,CASSLLGQQGGEAFF
TRBV9,TRBD1,TRBJ2-7,NA,TGTGCCAGCAGCCCCCTCGAAGGGACAGGGCCCTTTTCGTGGCAGTACTTC,CASSPLEGTGPFSWQYF
TRBV30,NA,TRBJ2-2,NA,TGTGCCTGGAGTGTAGCTTCTCCCGGGGTGGGCGGGGAGCTGTTTTTT,CAWSVASPGVGGELFF
TRBV5-1,NA,TRBJ1-4,NA,TGCGCCAGCAGTTCAGGGGAGCCAACTAATGAAAAACTGTTTTTT,CASSSGEPTNEKLFF
TRBV7-3,NA,TRBJ2-5,NA,TGTGCCAGCAGCTTATATGGTACAGGGTATCAAGAGACCCAGTACTTC,CASSLYGTGYQETQYF
TRBV5-1,TRBD1,TRBJ1-1,once,TGCGCCAGCAGCTTAACAGGGGGCGCGGTCACTGAAGCTTTCTTT,CASSLTGGAVTEAFF
TRBV27,NA,TRBJ2-7,few,TGTGCCACCTCGACAGGCCTCACGGGGTCCGAGCAGTACTTC,CATSTGLTGSEQYF
TRBV2,TRBD1,TRBJ2-7,NA,TGTGCCAGCAGACAGGGGGTAACCTCCTACGAGCAGTACTTC,CASRQGVTSYEQYF
TRBV7-2,TRBD2,TRBJ2-7,NA,TGTGCCAGCAGCTTCGGGACTAGAGGCGGCGAGCAGTACTTC,CASSFGTRGGEQYF
TRBV27,NA,TRBJ2-7,few,TGTGCCAGCAGTTGGAGAAGTCGAGGCGACGAGCAGTACTTC,CASSWRSRGDEQYF
TRBV27,NA,TRBJ1-5,NA,TGTGCCAGCAGTTTTAATGGCAATCAGCCCCAGCATTTT,CASSFNGNQPQHF
TRBV18,TRBD1,TRBJ1-1,NA,TGTGCCAGCTCAAGACAGGGTCAACCTGAAGCTTTCTTT,CASSRQGQPEAFF
TRBV18,TRBD2,TRBJ2-1,NA,TGTGCCAGCTCTCCTAGCGGGGGCAGCTCCTACAATGAGCAGTTCTTC,CASSPSGGSSYNEQFF
TRBV18,TRBD1,TRBJ2-7,NA,TGTGCCAGCTCACGCACAACAGGGGGCATGTTGGACGAGCAGTACTTC,CASSRTTGGMLDEQYF
TRBV29-1,TRBD1,TRBJ2-2,NA,TGCAGCGTTGACAGGGGGAGTACCGGGGAGCTGTTTTTT,CSVDRGSTGELFF
TRBV6-1,TRBD1,TRBJ1-5,once,TGTGCCAGCAGTTCCGTGACAGGGGGCAATCAGCCCCAGCATTTT,CASSSVTGGNQPQHF
TRBV5-6,TRBD2,TRBJ2-5,once,TGTGCCAGCAGCTTTCTTGCGGGGGGAATAGAGACCCAGTACTTC,CASSFLAGGIETQYF
TRBV2,NA,TRBJ2-1,NA,TGTGCCAGCAGCCCTCGACCCCCCGGAGTTTTCTCCTACAATGAGCAGTTCTTC,CASSPRPPGVFSYNEQFF
TRBV28,NA,TRBJ1-1,NA,TGTGCCAGCAGTTTAGGGGGGTTTCCGCGGAACACTGAAGCTTTCTTT,CASSLGGFPRNTEAFF
TRBV6-5,NA,TRBJ2-3,NA,TGTGCCAGCAGTTCAAAGCGGGCGGGCACAGATACGCAGTATTTT,CASSSKRAGTDTQYF
TRBV6-6,NA,TRBJ1-2,NA,TGTGCCAGCAGTTATCGAGACACAGCTAACTATGGCTACACCTTC,CASSYRDTANYGYTF
TRBV7-9,TRBD2,TRBJ2-1,few,TGTTCCAGCAGCTCCACCCTAGCGGGAGAAATTGGGAATGAGCAGTTCTTC,CSSSSTLAGEIGNEQFF
TRBV29-1,NA,TRBJ1-2,NA,TGCAGCGTTGTAGGGGATCGACGTTATGGCTACACCTTC,CSVVGDRRYGYTF
TRBV4-2,NA,TRBJ2-2,NA,TGTGCCAGCAGCCCTCATGGGCAGGCTAACACCGGGGAGCTGTTTTTT,CASSPHGQANTGELFF
TRBV5-1,NA,TRBJ1-1,once,TGCGCCAGCAGCTTGAGGGACACGGCCGAAGCTTTCTTT,CASSLRDTAEAFF
TRBV5-1,NA,TRBJ2-1,once,TGCGCCAGCAGCTTGGGCGTTGGTAATGAGCAGTTCTTC,CASSLGVGNEQFF
TRBV7-7,TRBD2,TRBJ2-2,NA,TGTGCCAGCAGCTCGACTAGCGGGAGACCCATCAACGGGGAGCTGTTTTTT,CASSSTSGRPINGELFF
TRBV25-1,NA,TRBJ2-7,NA,TGTGCCAGCAGTGAATATGGGAGGGGGGCCTACGAGCAGTACTTC,CASSEYGRGAYEQYF
TRBV30,NA,TRBJ1-1,NA,TGTGCCTGGAGCTTGGGCGGGATGAACACTGAAGCTTTCTTT,CAWSLGGMNTEAFF
TRBV5-5,NA,TRBJ2-3,few,TGTGCCAGCAGCCCGTACAGGGAGGGGGGCACAGATACGCAGTATTTT,CASSPYREGGTDTQYF
TRBV7-8,TRBD1,TRBJ2-7,once,TGTGCCAGCAGCGACAGGGTCAGCCACGAGCAGTACTTC,CASSDRVSHEQYF
TRBV29-1,TRBD2,TRBJ2-3,NA,TGCAGCGTTGGGGCTAGCGGGGGATTCACAGATACGCAGTATTTT,CSVGASGGFTDTQYF
TRBV19,TRBD1,TRBJ2-5,NA,TGTGCCAGTAGGCCGGACAGGGGCCAAGAGACCCAGTACTTC,CASRPDRGQETQYF
TRBV7-9,TRBD2,TRBJ2-1,NA,TGTGCCAGCAGCCCGGGGAATGGACTAGTCGCCAATGAGCAGTTCTTC,CASSPGNGLVANEQFF
TRBV5-1,NA,TRBJ1-2,NA,TGCGCCAGCAGCTTGGAAGCAGGCGACTATGGCTACACCTTC,CASSLEAGDYGYTF
TRBV19,NA,TRBJ2-7,NA,TGTGCCAGTAGTAAGGGGCCAGCACTTTACCGGGAGCAGTACTTC,CASSKGPALYREQYF
TRBV5-6,NA,TRBJ2-4,NA,TGTGCCAGCAGCCCTACGGGTGCCAAAAACATTCAGTACTTC,CASSPTGAKNIQYF